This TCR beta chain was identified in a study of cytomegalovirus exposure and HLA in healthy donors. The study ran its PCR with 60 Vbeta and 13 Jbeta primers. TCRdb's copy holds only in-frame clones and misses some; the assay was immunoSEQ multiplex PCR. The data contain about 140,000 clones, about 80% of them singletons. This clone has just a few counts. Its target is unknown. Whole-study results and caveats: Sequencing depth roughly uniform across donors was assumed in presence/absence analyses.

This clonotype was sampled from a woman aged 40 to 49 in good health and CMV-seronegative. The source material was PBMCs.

The CDR3 coding sequence is TGTGCCAGCAGCTTAACGTATGCGGGGCCGAACACCGGGGAGCTGTTTTTT. Protein product: CASSLTYAGPNTGELFF. The chain employs TRBV7-3 and TRBJ2-2, with D perhaps matching TRBD2 (6 bases). The V end lost 0 bases, the J end lost 0 bases, and 11 bases lay between the germline ends. CDR1 and CDR2 (germline): SGHTA, FQGTGA. The CDR3 spans 17 residues.